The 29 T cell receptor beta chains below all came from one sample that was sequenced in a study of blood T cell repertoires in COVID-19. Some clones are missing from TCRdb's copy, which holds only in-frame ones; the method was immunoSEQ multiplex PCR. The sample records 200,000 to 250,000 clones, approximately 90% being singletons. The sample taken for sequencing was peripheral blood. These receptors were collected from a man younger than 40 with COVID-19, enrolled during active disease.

The CDR3 sequence: CASSIPMGLILSGTGNTEAFF. The CDR3 nucleotides are TGTGCCAGTAGTATTCCGATGGGGCTAATTTTATCCGGGACAGGTAACACTGAAGCTTTCTTT. The chain has TRBV19 and TRBJ1-1, with 8 bases that match TRBD1. The CDR3 is 21 amino acids. Trimming at V came to 3 bases and at J to 2 bases, leaving 23 bases not matched to a gene. The germline V gene encodes CDR1 LNHDA and CDR2 SQIVND (reference sequence).

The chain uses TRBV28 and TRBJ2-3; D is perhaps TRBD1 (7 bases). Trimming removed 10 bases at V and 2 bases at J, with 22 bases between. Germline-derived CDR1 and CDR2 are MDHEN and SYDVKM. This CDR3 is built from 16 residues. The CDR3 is CATAGFAGQHTDTQYF. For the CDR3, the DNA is TGTGCCACTGCGGGGTTCGCGGGACAGCACACAGATACGCAGTATTTT.

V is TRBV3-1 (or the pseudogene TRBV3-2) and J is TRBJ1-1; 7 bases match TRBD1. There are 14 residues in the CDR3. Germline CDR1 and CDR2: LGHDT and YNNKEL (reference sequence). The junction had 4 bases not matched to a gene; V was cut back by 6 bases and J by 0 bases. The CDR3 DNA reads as TGTGCCAGCAGGGCGACAGGGTTGAACACTGAAGCTTTCTTT. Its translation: CASRATGLNTEAFF.

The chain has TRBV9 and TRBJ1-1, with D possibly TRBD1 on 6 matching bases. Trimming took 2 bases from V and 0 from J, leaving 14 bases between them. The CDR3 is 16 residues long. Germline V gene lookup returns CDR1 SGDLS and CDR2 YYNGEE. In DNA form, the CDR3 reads TGTGCCAGCAGCGTCAGGGGCGATCTCATGAACACTGAAGCTTTCTTT. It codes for CASSVRGDLMNTEAFF.

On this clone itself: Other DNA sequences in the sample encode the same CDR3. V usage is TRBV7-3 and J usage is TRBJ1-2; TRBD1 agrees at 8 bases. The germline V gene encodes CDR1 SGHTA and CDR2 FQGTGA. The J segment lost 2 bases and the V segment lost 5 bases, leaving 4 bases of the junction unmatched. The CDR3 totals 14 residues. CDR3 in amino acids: CASSPGQGNYGYTF. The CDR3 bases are TGTGCCAGCAGCCCCGGACAGGGAAACTATGGCTACACCTTC.

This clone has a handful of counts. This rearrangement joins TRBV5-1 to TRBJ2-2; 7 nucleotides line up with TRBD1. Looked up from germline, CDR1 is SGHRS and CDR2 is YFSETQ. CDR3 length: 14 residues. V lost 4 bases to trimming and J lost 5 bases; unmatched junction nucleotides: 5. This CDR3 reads CASSRGQSTGELFF. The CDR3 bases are TGCGCCAGCAGCAGGGGACAGAGTACCGGGGAGCTGTTTTTT. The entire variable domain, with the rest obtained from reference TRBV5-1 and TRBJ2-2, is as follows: KAGVTQTPRYLIKTRGQQVTLSCSPISGHRSVSWYQQTPGQGLQFLFEYFSETQRNKGNFPGRFSGRQFSNSRSEMNVSTLELGDSALYLCASSRGQSTGELFFGEGSRLTVL.

The CDR3 here is CASSQDRAALSYGYTF. The CDR3 DNA follows: TGCGCCAGCAGCCAAGATCGTGCCGCGCTGAGCTATGGCTACACCTTC. The chain links TRBV4-3 to TRBJ1-2; D is ambiguous. Trimming removed 0 bases at V and 4 bases at J, with 15 bases between. The germline V gene has CDR1 LGHNA and CDR2 YSLEER. The CDR3 length is 16 residues.

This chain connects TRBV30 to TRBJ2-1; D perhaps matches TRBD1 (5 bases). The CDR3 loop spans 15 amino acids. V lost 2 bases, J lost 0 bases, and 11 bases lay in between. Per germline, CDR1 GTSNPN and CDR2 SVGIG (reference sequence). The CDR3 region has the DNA TGTGCCTGGAGTATGCTTGACAGCTCCTACAATGAGCAGTTCTTC. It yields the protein CAWSMLDSSYNEQFF.

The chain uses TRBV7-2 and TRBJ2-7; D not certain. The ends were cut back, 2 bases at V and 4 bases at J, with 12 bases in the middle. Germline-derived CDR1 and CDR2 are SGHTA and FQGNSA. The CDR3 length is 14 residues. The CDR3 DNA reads TGTGCCAGCAGCTTATTGCAGCCGGGTTACGAGCAGTACTTC. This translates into CASSLLQPGYEQYF. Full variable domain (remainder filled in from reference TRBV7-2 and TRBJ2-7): GAGVSQSPSNKVTEKGKDVELRCDPISGHTALYWYRQSLGQGLEFLIYFQGNSAPDKSGLPSDRFSAERTGGSVSTLTIQRTQQEDSAVYLCASSLLQPGYEQYFGPGTRLTVT.

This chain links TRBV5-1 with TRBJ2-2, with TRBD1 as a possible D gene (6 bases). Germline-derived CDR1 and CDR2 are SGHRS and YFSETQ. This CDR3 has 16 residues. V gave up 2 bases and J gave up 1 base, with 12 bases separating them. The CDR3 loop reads CASSFDPQGNTGELFF. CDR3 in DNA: TGCGCCAGCAGCTTCGATCCACAGGGGAACACCGGGGAGCTGTTTTTT.

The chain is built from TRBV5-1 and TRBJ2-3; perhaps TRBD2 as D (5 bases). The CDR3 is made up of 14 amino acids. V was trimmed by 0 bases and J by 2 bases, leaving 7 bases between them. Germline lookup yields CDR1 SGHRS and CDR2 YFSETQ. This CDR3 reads CASSLGTFTDTQYF. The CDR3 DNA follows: TGCGCCAGCAGCTTGGGGACTTTCACAGATACGCAGTATTTT. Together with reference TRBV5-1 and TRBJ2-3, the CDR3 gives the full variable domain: KAGVTQTPRYLIKTRGQQVTLSCSPISGHRSVSWYQQTPGQGLQFLFEYFSETQRNKGNFPGRFSGRQFSNSRSEMNVSTLELGDSALYLCASSLGTFTDTQYFGPGTRLTVL.

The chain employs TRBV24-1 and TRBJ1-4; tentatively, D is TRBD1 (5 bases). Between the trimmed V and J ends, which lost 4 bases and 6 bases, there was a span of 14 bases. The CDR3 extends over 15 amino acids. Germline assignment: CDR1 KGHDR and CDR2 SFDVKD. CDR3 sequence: CATSDATGGDEKLFF. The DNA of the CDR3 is TGTGCCACCAGTGACGCCACCGGGGGAGATGAAAAACTGTTTTTT.

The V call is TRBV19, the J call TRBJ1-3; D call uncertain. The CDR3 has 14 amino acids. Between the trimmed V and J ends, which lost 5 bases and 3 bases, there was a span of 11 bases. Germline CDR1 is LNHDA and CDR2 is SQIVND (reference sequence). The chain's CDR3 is CASSRDVRGNTIYF. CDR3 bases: TGTGCCAGTAGTCGGGATGTACGTGGAAACACCATATATTTT.

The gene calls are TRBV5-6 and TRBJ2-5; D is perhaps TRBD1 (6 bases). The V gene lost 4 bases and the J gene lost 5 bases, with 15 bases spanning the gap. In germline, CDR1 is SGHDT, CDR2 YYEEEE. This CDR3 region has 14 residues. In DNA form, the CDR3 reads TGTGCCAGCAGCGTACAGGGCAGGTTGGAGACCCAGTACTTC. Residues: CASSVQGRLETQYF. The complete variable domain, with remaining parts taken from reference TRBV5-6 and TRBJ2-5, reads DAGVTQSPTHLIKTRGQQVTLRCSPKSGHDTVSWYQQALGQGPQFIFQYYEEEERQRGNFPDRFSGHQFPNYSSELNVNALLLGDSALYLCASSVQGRLETQYFGPGTRLLVL.

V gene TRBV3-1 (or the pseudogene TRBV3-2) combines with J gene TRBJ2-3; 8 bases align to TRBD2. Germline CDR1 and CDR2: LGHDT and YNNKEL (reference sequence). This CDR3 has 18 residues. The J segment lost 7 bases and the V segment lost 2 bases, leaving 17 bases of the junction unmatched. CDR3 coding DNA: TGTGCCAGCAGCCAACCCTATATATCTGGGACTAGGTCAAATACGCAGTATTTT. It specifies CASSQPYISGTRSNTQYF.

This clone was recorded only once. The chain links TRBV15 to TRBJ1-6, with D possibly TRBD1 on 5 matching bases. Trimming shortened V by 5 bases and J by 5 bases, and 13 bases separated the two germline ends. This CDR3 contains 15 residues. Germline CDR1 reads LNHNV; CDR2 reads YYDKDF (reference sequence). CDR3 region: CATSGGVRNNSPLHF. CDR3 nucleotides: TGTGCCACCAGCGGGGGGGTACGGAATAATTCACCCCTCCACTTT.

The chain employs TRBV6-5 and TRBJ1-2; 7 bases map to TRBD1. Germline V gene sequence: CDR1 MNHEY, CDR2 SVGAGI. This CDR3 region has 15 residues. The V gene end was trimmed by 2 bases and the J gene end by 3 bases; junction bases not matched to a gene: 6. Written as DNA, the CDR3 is TGTGCCAGCAGTTACGCGGGACAGTTAGACTATGGCTACACCTTC. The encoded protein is CASSYAGQLDYGYTF.

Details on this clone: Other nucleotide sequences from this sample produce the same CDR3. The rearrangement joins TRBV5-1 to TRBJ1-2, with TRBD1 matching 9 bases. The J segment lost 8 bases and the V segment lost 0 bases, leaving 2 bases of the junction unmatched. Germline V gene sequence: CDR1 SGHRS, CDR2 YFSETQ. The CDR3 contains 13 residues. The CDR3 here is CASSLGQGDGYTF. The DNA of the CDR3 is TGCGCCAGCAGCTTGGGACAGGGGGACGGCTACACCTTC.

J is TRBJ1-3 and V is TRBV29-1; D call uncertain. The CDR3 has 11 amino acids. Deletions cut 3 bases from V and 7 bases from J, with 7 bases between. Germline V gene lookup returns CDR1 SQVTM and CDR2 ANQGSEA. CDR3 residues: CSVENGNTIYF. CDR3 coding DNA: TGCAGCGTTGAGAACGGGAACACCATATATTTT.

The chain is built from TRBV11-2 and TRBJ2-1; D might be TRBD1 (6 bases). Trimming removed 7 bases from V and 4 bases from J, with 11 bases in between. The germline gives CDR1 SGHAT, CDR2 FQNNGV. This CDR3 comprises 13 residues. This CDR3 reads CASTLDRYNEQFF. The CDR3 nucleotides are TGTGCCAGCACCTTGGACAGATACAATGAGCAGTTCTTC.

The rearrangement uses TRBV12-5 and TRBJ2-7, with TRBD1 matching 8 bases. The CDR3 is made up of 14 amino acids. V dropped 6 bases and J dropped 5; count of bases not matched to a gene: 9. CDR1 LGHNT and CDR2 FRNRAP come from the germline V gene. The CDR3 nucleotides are TGTGCTAGTGGACAGGGGGAACTGAAAAACGAGCAGTACTTC. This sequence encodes CASGQGELKNEQYF.

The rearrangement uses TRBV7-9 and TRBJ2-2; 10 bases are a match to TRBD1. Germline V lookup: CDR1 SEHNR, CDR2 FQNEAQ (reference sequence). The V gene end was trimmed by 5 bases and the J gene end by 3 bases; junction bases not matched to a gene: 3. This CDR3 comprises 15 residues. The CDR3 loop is CASSPGTGDTGELFF. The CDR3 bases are TGTGCCAGCAGCCCTGGGACAGGGGACACCGGGGAGCTGTTTTTT.

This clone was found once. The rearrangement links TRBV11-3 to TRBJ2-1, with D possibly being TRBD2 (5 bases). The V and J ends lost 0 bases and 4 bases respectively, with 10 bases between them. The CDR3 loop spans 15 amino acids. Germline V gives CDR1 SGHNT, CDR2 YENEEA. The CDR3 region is CASSLDFTGYNEQFF. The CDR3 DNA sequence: TGTGCCAGCAGCTTAGATTTTACGGGATACAATGAGCAGTTCTTC. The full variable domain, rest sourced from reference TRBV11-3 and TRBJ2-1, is EAGVVQSPRYKIIEKKQPVAFWCNPISGHNTLYWYLQNLGQGPELLIRYENEEAVDDSQLPKDRFSAERLKGVDSTLKIQPAELGDSAVYLCASSLDFTGYNEQFFGPGTRLTVL.

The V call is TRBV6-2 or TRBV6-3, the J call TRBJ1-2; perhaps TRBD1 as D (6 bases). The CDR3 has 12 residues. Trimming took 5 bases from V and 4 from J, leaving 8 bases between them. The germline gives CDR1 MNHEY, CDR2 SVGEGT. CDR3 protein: CASSARGYGYTF. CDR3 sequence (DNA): TGTGCCAGCAGTGCCAGGGGCTATGGCTACACCTTC.

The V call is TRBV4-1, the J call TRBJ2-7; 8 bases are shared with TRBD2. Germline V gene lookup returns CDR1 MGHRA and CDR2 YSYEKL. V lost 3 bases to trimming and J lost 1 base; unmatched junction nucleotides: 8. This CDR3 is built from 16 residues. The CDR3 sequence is CASSQRASGYSYEQYF. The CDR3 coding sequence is TGCGCCAGCAGCCAGAGGGCTAGCGGGTATTCCTACGAGCAGTACTTC.

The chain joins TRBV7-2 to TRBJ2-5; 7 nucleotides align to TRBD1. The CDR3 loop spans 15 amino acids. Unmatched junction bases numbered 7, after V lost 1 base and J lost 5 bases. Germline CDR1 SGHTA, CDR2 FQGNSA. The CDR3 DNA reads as TGTGCCAGCAGCTTAGGAGACAGGGTTGGGGAGACCCAGTACTTC. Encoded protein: CASSLGDRVGETQYF.

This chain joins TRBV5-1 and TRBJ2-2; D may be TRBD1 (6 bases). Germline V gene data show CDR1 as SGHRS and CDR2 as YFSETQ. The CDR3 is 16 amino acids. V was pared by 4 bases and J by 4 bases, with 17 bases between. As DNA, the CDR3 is TGCGCCAGCAGCCAACTCGTTGGGGGCTCCACCGGGGAGCTGTTTTTT. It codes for CASSQLVGGSTGELFF. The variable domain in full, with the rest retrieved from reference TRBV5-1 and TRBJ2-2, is KAGVTQTPRYLIKTRGQQVTLSCSPISGHRSVSWYQQTPGQGLQFLFEYFSETQRNKGNFPGRFSGRQFSNSRSEMNVSTLELGDSALYLCASSQLVGGSTGELFFGEGSRLTVL.

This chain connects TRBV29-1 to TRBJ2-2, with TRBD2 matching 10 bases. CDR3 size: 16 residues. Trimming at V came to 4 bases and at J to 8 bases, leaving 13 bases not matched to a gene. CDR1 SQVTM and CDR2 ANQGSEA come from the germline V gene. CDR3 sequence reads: CSVASSSGRRWGELFF. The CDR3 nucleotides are TGCAGCGTTGCATCTTCTAGCGGGAGAAGATGGGGGGAGCTGTTTTTT.

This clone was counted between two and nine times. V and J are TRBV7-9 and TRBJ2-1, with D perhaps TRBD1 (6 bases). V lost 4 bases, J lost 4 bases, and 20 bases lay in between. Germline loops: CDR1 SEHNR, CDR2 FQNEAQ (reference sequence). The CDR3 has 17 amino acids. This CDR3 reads CASSSPSRGDLYNEQFF. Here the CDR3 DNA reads TGTGCCAGCAGCTCCCCATCCAGGGGCGACCTTTACAATGAGCAGTTCTTC.